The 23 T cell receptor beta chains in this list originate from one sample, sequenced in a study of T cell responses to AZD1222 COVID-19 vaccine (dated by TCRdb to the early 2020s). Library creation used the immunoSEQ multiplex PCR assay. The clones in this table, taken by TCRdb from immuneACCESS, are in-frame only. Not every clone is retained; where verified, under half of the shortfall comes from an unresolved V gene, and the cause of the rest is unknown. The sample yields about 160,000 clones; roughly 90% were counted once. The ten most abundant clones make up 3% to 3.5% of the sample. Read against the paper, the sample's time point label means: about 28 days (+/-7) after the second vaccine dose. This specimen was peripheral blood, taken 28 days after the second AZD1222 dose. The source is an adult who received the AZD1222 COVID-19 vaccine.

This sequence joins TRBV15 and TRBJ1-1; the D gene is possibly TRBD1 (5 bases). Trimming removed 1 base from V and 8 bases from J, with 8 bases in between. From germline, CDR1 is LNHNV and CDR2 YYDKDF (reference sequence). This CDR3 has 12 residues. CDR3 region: CATSRATEEAFF. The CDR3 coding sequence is TGTGCCACCAGCAGAGCGACAGAAGAAGCTTTCTTT.

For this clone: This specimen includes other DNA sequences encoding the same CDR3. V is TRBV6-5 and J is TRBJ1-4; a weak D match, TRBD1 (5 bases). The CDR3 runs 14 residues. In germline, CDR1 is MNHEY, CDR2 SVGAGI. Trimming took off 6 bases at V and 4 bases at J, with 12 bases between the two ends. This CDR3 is CASRRPGLNEKLFF. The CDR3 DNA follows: TGTGCCAGCAGGAGACCGGGGCTTAATGAAAAACTGTTTTTT.

CDR3 in DNA: TGCGCCAGCAGCTTGGAGGTGGATTTTCCCTCCTACGAGCAGTACTTC. Translating gives CASSLEVDFPSYEQYF. This rearrangement joins TRBV5-1 to TRBJ2-7; D gene unclear. Germline CDR1 reads SGHRS; CDR2 reads YFSETQ. The CDR3 runs to 16 residues. V was shortened by 0 bases and J by 0 bases, with 13 bases between the two germline ends.

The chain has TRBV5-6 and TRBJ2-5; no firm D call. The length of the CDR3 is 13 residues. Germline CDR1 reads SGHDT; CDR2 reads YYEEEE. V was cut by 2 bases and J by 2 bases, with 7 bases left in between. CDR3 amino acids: CASSLDRQETQYF. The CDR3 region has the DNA TGTGCCAGCAGCTTAGATAGACAAGAGACCCAGTACTTC.

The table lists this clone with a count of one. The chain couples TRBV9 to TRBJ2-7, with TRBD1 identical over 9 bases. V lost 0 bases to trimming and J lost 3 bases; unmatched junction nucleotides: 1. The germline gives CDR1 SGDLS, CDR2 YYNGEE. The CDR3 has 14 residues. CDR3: CASSVGTGDYEQYF. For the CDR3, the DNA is TGTGCCAGCAGCGTAGGGACAGGGGACTACGAGCAGTACTTC.

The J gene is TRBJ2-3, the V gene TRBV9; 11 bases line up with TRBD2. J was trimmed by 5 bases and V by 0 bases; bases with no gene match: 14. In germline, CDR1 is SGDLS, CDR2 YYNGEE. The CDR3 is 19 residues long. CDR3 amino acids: CASSVVGLAGAPHEDTQYF. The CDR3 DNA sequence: TGTGCCAGCAGCGTAGTCGGACTAGCGGGTGCCCCGCATGAAGATACGCAGTATTTT.

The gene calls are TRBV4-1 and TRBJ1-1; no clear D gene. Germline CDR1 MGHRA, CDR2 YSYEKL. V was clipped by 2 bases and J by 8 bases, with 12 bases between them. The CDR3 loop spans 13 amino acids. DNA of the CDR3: TGCGCCAGCAGCCAATTTCGTAATCTCGAAGCTTTCTTT. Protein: CASSQFRNLEAFF.

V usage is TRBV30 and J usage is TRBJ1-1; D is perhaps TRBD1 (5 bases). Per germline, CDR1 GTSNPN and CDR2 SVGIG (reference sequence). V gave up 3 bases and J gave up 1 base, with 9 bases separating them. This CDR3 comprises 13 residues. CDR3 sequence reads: CAWRGGGNTEAFF. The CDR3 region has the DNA TGTGCCTGGAGGGGCGGGGGGAACACTGAAGCTTTCTTT.

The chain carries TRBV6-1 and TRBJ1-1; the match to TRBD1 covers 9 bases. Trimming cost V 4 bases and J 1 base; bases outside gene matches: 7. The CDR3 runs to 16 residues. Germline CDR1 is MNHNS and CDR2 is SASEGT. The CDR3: CASSAATGGRNTEAFF. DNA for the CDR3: TGTGCCAGCAGTGCGGCGACAGGGGGAAGGAACACTGAAGCTTTCTTT.

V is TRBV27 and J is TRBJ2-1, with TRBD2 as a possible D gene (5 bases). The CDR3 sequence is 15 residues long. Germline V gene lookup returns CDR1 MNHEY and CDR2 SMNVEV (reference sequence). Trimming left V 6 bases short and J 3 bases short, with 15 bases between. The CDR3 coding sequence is TGTGCCAGCAGCCGCCCGAGGGCAGGCTACAATGAGCAGTTCTTC. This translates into CASSRPRAGYNEQFF.

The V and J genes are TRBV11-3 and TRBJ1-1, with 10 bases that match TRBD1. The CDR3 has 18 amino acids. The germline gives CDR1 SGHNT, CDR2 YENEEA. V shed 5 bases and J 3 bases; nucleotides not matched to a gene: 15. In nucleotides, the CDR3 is TGTGCCAGCAGCCCGAAGAGACCGACAGGGGGCGACGACACTGAAGCTTTCTTT. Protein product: CASSPKRPTGGDDTEAFF.

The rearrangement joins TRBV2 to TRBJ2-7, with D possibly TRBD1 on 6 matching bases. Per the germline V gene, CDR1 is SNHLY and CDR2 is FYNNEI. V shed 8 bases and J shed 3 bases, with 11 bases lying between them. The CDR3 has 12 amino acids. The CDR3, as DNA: TGTGCCAGCCGCAGGGGAAACTACGAGCAGTACTTC. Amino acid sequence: CASRRGNYEQYF. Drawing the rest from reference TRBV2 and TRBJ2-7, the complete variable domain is EPEVTQTPSHQVTQMGQEVILRCVPISNHLYFYWYRQILGQKVEFLVSFYNNEISEKSEIFDDQFSVERPDGSNFTLKIRSTKLEDSAMYFCASRRGNYEQYFGPGTRLTVT.

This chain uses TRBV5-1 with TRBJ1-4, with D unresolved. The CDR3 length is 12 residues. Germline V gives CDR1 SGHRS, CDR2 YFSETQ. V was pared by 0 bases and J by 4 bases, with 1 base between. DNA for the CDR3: TGCGCCAGCAGCTTGGGTAATGAAAAACTGTTTTTT. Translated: CASSLGNEKLFF.

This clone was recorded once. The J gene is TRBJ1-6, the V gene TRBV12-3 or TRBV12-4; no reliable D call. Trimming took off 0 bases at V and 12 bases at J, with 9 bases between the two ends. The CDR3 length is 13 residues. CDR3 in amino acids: CASSLAGYGPLHF. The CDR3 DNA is TGTGCCAGCAGTTTAGCAGGTTATGGACCCCTCCACTTT.

This CDR3 reads CASRPGDSDTGELFF. The CDR3 DNA is TGCGCCAGCAGGCCGGGGGACAGCGACACCGGGGAGCTGTTTTTT. The chain is built from TRBV10-1 and TRBJ2-2; perhaps TRBD1 as D (7 bases). This CDR3 contains 15 residues. The germline gives CDR1 WNHNN, CDR2 SYGVQD (reference sequence). V gave up 6 bases and J gave up 3 bases, with 14 bases separating them.

CDR3 nucleotides: TGCGCCAGCAGCTTGGCCCTTGCGAACACCGGGGAGCTGTTTTTT. This gives the protein CASSLALANTGELFF. V and J are TRBV5-1 and TRBJ2-2; no reliable D call. The germline V and J ends were trimmed by 0 bases and 0 bases, with 6 bases remaining between them. Germline CDR1 reads SGHRS; CDR2 reads YFSETQ. The CDR3 covers 15 residues.

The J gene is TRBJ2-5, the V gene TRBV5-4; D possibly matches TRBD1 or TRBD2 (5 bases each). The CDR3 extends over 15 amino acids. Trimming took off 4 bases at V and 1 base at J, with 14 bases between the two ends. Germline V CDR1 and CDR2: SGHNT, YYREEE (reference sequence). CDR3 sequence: CASSPDPGAQETQYF. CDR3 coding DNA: TGTGCCAGCAGCCCGGACCCCGGGGCCCAAGAGACCCAGTACTTC.

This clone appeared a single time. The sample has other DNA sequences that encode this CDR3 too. The CDR3 sequence is CASSQVYNEQFF. The DNA for the CDR3 is TGCGCCAGCAGCCAAGTATACAATGAGCAGTTCTTC. V usage is TRBV4-1 and J usage is TRBJ2-1; D gene ambiguous. V lost 1 base, J lost 4 bases, and 2 bases lay in between. Germline V gives CDR1 MGHRA, CDR2 YSYEKL. The CDR3 runs to 12 residues.

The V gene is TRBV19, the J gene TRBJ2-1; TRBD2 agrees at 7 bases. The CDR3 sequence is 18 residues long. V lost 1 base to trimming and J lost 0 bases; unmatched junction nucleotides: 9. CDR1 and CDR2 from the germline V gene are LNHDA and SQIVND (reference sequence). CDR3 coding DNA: TGTGCCAGTAGTATAGCTACCCTAGCGGACCCCTCCTACAATGAGCAGTTCTTC. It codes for CASSIATLADPSYNEQFF. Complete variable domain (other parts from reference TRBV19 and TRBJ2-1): DGGITQSPKYLFRKEGQNVTLSCEQNLNHDAMYWYRQDPGQGLRLIYYSQIVNDFQKGDIAEGYSVSREKKESFPLTVTSAQKNPTAFYLCASSIATLADPSYNEQFFGPGTRLTVL.

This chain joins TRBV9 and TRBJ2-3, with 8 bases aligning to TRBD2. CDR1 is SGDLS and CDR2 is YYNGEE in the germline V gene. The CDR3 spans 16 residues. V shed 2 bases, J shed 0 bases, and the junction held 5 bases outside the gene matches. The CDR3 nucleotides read TGTGCCAGCAGCGTGGGGACTAGTACTAGCACAGATACGCAGTATTTT. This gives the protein CASSVGTSTSTDTQYF.

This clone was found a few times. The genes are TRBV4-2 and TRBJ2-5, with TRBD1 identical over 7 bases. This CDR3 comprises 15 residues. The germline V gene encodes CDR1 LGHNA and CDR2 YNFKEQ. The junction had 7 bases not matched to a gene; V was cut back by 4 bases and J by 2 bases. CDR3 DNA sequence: TGTGCCAGCAGCCTCTTCGACAGGGCTCAAGAGACCCAGTACTTC. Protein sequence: CASSLFDRAQETQYF.

In DNA form, the CDR3 reads TGTGCCAGCAGCCCACCGGGGTTGGAGACCCAGTACTTC. This encodes CASSPPGLETQYF. This sequence joins TRBV11-2 and TRBJ2-5; perhaps TRBD2 as D (5 bases). The length of the CDR3 is 13 residues. Looked up from germline, CDR1 is SGHAT and CDR2 is FQNNGV. V gave up 5 bases and J gave up 5 bases, with 12 bases separating them.

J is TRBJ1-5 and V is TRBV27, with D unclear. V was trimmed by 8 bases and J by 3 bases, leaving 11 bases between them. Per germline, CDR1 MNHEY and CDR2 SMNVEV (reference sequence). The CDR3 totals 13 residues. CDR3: CASGRPFNQPQHF. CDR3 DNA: TGTGCCAGCGGGCGCCCATTCAATCAGCCCCAGCATTTT.